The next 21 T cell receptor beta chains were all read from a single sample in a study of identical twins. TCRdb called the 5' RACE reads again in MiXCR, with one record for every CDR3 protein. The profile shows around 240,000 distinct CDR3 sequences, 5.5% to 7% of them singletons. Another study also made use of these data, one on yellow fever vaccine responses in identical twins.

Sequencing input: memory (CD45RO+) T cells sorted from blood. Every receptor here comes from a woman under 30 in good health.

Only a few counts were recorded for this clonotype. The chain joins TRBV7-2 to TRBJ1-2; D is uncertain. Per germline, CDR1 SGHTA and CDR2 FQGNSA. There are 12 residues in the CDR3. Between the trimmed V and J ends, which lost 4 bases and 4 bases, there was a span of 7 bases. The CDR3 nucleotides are TGTGCCAGCAGCTACAGTCTCTATGGCTACACCTTC. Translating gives CASSYSLYGYTF.

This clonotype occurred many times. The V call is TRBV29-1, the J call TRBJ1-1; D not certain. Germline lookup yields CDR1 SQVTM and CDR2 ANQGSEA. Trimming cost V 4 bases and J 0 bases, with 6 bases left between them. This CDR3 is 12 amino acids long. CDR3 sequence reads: CSVGVMNTEAFF. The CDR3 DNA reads TGCAGCGTTGGGGTTATGAACACTGAAGCTTTCTTT.

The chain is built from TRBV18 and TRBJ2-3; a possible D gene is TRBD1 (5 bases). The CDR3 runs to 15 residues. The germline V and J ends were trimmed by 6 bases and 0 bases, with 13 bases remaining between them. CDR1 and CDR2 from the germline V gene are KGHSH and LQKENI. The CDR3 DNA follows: TGTGCCAGCTCCGACCTTACAGGCAGCACAGATACGCAGTATTTT. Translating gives CASSDLTGSTDTQYF.

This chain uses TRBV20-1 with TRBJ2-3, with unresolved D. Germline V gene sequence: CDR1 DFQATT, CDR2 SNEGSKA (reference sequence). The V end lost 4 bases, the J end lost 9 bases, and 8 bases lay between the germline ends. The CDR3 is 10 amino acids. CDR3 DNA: TGCAGTGCTACTTTTGAGACGCAGTATTTT. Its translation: CSATFETQYF.

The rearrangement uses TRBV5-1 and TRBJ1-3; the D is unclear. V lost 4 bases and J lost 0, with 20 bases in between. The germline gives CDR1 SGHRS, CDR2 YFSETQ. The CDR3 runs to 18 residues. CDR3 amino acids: CASSPTEGSSFSGNTIYF. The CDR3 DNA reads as TGCGCCAGCAGCCCGACCGAGGGCAGCAGCTTCTCTGGAAACACCATATATTTT.

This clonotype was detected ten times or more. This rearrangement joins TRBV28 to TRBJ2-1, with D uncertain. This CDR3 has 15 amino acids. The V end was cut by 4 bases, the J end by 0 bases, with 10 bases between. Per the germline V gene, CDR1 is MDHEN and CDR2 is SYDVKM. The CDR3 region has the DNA TGTGCCAGCAGTTCCCACACGAGCTCCTACAATGAGCAGTTCTTC. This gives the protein CASSSHTSSYNEQFF.

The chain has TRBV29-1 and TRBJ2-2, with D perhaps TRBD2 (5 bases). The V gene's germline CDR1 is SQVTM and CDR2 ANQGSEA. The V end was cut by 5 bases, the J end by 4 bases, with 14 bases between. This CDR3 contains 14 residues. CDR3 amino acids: CSVSPLAGTGELFF. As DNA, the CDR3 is TGCAGCGTTTCACCCCTCGCGGGCACCGGGGAGCTGTTTTTT.

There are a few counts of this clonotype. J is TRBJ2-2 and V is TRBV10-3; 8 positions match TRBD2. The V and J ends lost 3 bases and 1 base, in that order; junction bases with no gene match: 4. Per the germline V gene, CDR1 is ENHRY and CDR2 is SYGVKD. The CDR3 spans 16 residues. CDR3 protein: CAISDIGGGNTGELFF. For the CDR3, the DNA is TGTGCCATCAGTGATATCGGGGGGGGGAACACCGGGGAGCTGTTTTTT.

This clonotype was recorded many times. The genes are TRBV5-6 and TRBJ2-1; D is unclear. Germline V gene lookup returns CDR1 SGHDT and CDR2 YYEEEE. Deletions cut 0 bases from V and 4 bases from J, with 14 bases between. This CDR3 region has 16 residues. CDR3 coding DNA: TGTGCCAGCAGCTTGGTCGGCAGCCTATTTTACAATGAGCAGTTCTTC. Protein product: CASSLVGSLFYNEQFF.

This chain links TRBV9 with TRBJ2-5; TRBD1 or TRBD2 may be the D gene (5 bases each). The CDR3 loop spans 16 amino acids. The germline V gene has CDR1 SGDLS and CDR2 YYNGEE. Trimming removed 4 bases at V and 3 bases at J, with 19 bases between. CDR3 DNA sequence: TGTGCCAGCAGCTCATATCGGGGACGGCCTAAAGAGACCCAGTACTTC. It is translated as CASSSYRGRPKETQYF.

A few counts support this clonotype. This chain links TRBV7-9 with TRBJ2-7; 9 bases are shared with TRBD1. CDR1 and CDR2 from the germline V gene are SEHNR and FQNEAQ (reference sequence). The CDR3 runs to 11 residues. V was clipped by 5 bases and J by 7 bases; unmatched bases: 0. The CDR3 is CASSDRGEQYF. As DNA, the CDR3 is TGTGCCAGCAGCGACAGGGGGGAGCAGTACTTC.

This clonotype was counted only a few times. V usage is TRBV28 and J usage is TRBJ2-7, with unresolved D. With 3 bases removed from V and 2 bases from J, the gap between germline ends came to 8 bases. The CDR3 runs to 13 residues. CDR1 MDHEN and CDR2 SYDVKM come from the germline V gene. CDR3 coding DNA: TGTGCCAGCAGTTTTCCAAACACCTACGAGCAGTACTTC. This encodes CASSFPNTYEQYF.

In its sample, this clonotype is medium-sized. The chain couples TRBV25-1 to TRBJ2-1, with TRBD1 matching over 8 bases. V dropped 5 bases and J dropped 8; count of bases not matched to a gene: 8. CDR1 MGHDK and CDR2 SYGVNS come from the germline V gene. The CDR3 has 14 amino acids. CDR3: CASSNRTGFHEQFF. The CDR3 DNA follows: TGTGCCAGCAGTAACAGGACAGGGTTCCATGAGCAGTTCTTC.

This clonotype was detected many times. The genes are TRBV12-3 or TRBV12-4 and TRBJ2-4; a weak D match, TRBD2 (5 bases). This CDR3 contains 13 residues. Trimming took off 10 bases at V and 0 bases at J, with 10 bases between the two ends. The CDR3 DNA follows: TGTGCCACCTCCGGAGGAGCCAAAAACATTCAGTACTTC. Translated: CATSGGAKNIQYF.

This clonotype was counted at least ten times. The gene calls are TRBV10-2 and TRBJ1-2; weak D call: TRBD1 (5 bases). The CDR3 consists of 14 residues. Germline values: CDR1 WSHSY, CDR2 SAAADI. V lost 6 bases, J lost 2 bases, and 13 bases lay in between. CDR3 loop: CASRPGAGNYGYTF. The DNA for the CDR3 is TGCGCCAGCAGGCCCGGGGCAGGCAACTATGGCTACACCTTC.

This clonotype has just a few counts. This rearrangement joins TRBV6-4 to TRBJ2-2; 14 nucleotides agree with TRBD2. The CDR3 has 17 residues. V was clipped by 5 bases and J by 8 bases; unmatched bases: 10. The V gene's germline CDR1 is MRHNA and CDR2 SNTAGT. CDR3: CASSLGTSGSSSGELFF. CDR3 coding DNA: TGTGCCAGCAGTCTCGGGACTAGCGGGAGTTCTTCTGGGGAGCTGTTTTTT.

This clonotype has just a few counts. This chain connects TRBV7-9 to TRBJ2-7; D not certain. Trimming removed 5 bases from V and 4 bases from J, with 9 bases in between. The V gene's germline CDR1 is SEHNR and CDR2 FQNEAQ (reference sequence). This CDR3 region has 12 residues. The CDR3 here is CASSKSGYEQYF. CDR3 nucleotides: TGTGCCAGCAGCAAGTCGGGTTACGAGCAGTACTTC.

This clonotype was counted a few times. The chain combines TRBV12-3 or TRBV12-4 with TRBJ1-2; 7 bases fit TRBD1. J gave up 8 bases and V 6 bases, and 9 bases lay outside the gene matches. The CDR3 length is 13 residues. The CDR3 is CASSLGQVGGYTF. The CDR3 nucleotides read TGTGCCAGCAGCCTCGGACAGGTCGGGGGCTACACCTTC.

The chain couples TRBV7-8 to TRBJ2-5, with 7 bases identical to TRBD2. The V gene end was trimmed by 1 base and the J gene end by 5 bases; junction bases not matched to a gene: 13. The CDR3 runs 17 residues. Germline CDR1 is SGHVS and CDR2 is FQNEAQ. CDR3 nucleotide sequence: TGTGCCAGCAGCTTAGGCGGGGGAACTAGTGTCGTGGAGACCCAGTACTTC. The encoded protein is CASSLGGGTSVVETQYF.

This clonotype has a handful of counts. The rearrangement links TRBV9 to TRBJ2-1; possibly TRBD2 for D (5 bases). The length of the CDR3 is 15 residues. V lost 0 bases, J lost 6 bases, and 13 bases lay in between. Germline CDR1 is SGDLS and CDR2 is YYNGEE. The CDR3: CASSVDRLIFNEQFF. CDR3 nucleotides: TGTGCCAGCAGCGTAGACCGACTAATTTTCAATGAGCAGTTCTTC.

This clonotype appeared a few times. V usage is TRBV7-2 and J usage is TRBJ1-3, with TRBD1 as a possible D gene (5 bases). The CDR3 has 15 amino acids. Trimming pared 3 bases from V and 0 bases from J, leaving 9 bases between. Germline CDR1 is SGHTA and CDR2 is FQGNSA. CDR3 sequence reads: CASSFTDSSGNTIYF. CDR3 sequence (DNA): TGTGCCAGCAGCTTCACCGACAGCTCTGGAAACACCATATATTTT. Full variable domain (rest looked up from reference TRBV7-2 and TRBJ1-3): GAGVSQSPSNKVTEKGKDVELRCDPISGHTALYWYRQSLGQGLEFLIYFQGNSAPDKSGLPSDRFSAERTGGSVSTLTIQRTQQEDSAVYLCASSFTDSSGNTIYFGEGSWLTVV.